These T cell receptor beta chains were read from a single sample in a study of shared clonotypes between healthy human individuals. Repertoires were generated with immunoSEQ multiplex PCR, while TCRdb's copy carries only in-frame clones and drops some. The sample records under 550,000 clones, 90% to 96% being singletons. Sequenced: naive CD4+ T cells sorted from blood. The receptors come from a woman younger than 45 in good health. CDR3s include the opening cysteine and the closing phenylalanine or tryptophan. D genes are given only for firm matches. Size is stated for part of the rows, as once, few or many counts, or as a class when the clone is expanded.

TGTGCCAGCAGCCAGGTTAAAGGGGCCTCCTACGAGCAGTACTTC | CASSQVKGASYEQYF | TRBJ2-7 | - | TRBV11-2 | -
TGTGCCAGTAGTTTCTCCGGGCAGGCGCTCAATCAGCCCCAGCATTTT | CASSFSGQALNQPQHF | TRBJ1-5 | - | TRBV19 | -
TGCGCCAGCAGCTTGGATCCGACATCCACCCAGTACTTC | CASSLDPTSTQYF | TRBJ2-5 | - | TRBV5-1 | once
TGCAGCGTTGTGAGCGGGAGGGAGACCCAGTACTTC | CSVVSGRETQYF | TRBJ2-5 | TRBD2 | TRBV29-1 | -
TGTGCCAGCAGCCAAGAAGACAGGGCCCCTACCGGGCAGTACTTC | CASSQEDRAPTGQYF | TRBJ2-7 | TRBD1 | TRBV4-2 | -
TGCGCCAGCACGCTCATGGACAGGAGCACAGATACGCAGTATTTT | CASTLMDRSTDTQYF | TRBJ2-3 | TRBD1 | TRBV5-1 | -
TGCGCCAGCAGCCCCGAGACGGGGTACGAAAAACTGTTTTTT | CASSPETGYEKLFF | TRBJ1-4 | - | TRBV4-1 | -
TGTGCCAGCAGTTTATGGCAGGGGGCCGACGAGCAGTACTTC | CASSLWQGADEQYF | TRBJ2-7 | TRBD1 | TRBV28 | -
TGTGCCAGCAGTGAGCTACGGGACACGAGCTCCTACGAGCAGTACTTC | CASSELRDTSSYEQYF | TRBJ2-7 | - | TRBV25-1 | -
TGTGCCAGTACCTGGACAGGGATCCACGAGCAGTACTTC | CASTWTGIHEQYF | TRBJ2-7 | TRBD1 | TRBV2 | -
TGTGCCAGCAGTGAAGCGAGGGCAGGGGGGAGCTCTGGGGCCAACGTCCTGACTTTC | CASSEARAGGSSGANVLTF | TRBJ2-6 | - | TRBV6-1 | -
TGTGCCAGCAGTACTCAGCGACAGGGCGGCACTGAAGCTTTCTTT | CASSTQRQGGTEAFF | TRBJ1-1 | TRBD1 | TRBV6-5 | -
TGTGCCAGCAGCGTAGGGGGACAGAGGTCGGGCTACACCTTC | CASSVGGQRSGYTF | TRBJ1-2 | TRBD1 | TRBV9 | -
TGCGCCAGCAGCCGGGGGACTAGCGGGGCCAATGAGCAGTTCTTC | CASSRGTSGANEQFF | TRBJ2-1 | TRBD2 | TRBV5-1 | -
TGTGCCAGCATTTCTCGCTACGAGCAGTACTTC | CASISRYEQYF | TRBJ2-7 | - | TRBV27 | -